Below, 27 T cell receptor beta chains from the same sample are listed, as sequenced in a study of T cell responses to AZD1222 COVID-19 vaccine. The assay was immunoSEQ multiplex PCR, and TCRdb's table has in-frame clones only and misses some. The top ten hold approximately 0.52% of the sample, which has 200,000 to 300,000 clones, more than 85% seen once. The starting material was peripheral blood, obtained on day 0 of AZD1222 vaccination. The receptors shown here come from an adult in good health.

This chain joins TRBV2 and TRBJ1-4; possible D gene TRBD1, 5 bases. CDR1 SNHLY and CDR2 FYNNEI come from the germline V gene. The CDR3 covers 16 residues. With 0 bases removed from V and 7 bases from J, the gap between germline ends came to 15 bases. The CDR3 sequence is CASSEAESQGFEKLFF. The CDR3 DNA sequence: TGTGCCAGCAGTGAAGCGGAGTCTCAGGGTTTTGAAAAACTGTTTTTT.

This chain uses TRBV5-1 with TRBJ1-1, with D hard to call. The CDR3 totals 15 residues. Germline loops: CDR1 SGHRS, CDR2 YFSETQ. V was pared by 0 bases and J by 4 bases, with 13 bases between. The CDR3 loop is CASSLATGGVTEAFF. CDR3 coding DNA: TGCGCCAGCAGCTTGGCCACCGGTGGGGTCACTGAAGCTTTCTTT.

The chain uses TRBV12-5 and TRBJ1-4, with D possibly being TRBD1 (5 bases). V was cut by 3 bases and J by 3 bases, with 8 bases left in between. CDR1 LGHNT and CDR2 FRNRAP come from the germline V gene. The CDR3 runs to 14 residues. CDR3 bases: TGTGCTAGTGGTTTCTGGGGGGCTAATGAAAAACTGTTTTTT. Translated, it gives CASGFWGANEKLFF. Using reference TRBV12-5 and TRBJ1-4 for the parts outside the CDR3, the full variable domain is DARVTQTPRHKVTEMGQEVTMRCQPILGHNTVFWYRQTMMQGLELLAYFRNRAPLDDSGMPKDRFSAEMPDATLATLKIQPSEPRDSAVYFCASGFWGANEKLFFGSGTQLSVL.

This chain uses TRBV5-1 with TRBJ2-1; TRBD2 matches at 7 bases. After removal of 2 bases from V and 9 bases from J, the junction contained 11 bases not matched to a gene. The CDR3 has 15 residues. Germline V gene lookup returns CDR1 SGHRS and CDR2 YFSETQ. Here the CDR3 DNA reads TGCGCCAGCAGCTTCCCCGGGACTACGGTGGGTGAGCAGTTCTTC. It is translated as CASSFPGTTVGEQFF.

V and J are TRBV9 and TRBJ1-3, with 9 bases fitting TRBD1. This CDR3 has 15 amino acids. The junction had 1 base not matched to a gene; V was cut back by 0 bases and J by 3 bases. Germline V gene data show CDR1 as SGDLS and CDR2 as YYNGEE. In DNA form, the CDR3 reads TGTGCCAGCAGCGTAGGGGGACAGGGTGGAAACACCATATATTTT. It is translated as CASSVGGQGGNTIYF. The variable domain in full, completed from reference TRBV9 and TRBJ1-3, reads DSGVTQTPKHLITATGQRVTLRCSPRSGDLSVYWYQQSLDQGLQFLIQYYNGEERAKGNILERFSAQQFPDLHSELNLSSLELGDSALYFCASSVGGQGGNTIYFGEGSWLTVV.

The chain employs TRBV5-4 and TRBJ1-2; unclear D gene. This CDR3 contains 13 residues. CDR1 is SGHNT, CDR2 YYREEE, per germline (reference sequence). V lost 0 bases to trimming and J lost 2 bases, with 5 bases between them. The CDR3 protein is CASSLDTNYGYTF. In DNA form, the CDR3 reads TGTGCCAGCAGCTTGGACACCAACTATGGCTACACCTTC.

The J gene is TRBJ1-1, the V gene TRBV5-1; D uncertain. Germline V lookup: CDR1 SGHRS, CDR2 YFSETQ. The length of the CDR3 is 13 residues. The germline V and J ends were trimmed by 0 bases and 7 bases, with 10 bases remaining between them. This CDR3 reads CASSLDTPLEAFF. CDR3 DNA: TGCGCCAGCAGCTTGGACACCCCCCTTGAAGCTTTCTTT.

With regard to this clone: The same CDR3 also results from other DNA sequences found in this sample. The J gene is TRBJ1-5, the V gene TRBV27, with D tentatively TRBD1 (5 bases). The germline CDR1 and CDR2 sequences are MNHEY and SMNVEV (reference sequence). V lost 2 bases and J lost 1, with 6 bases in between. The CDR3 is made up of 14 amino acids. The CDR3 sequence: CASSLQGSNQPQHF. The CDR3 DNA reads as TGTGCCAGCAGTTTACAGGGAAGCAATCAGCCCCAGCATTTT.

This clone came up once. The chain couples TRBV6-5 to TRBJ1-2, with TRBD1 as a possible D gene (5 bases). Trimming took off 6 bases at V and 5 bases at J, with 13 bases between the two ends. Germline values: CDR1 MNHEY, CDR2 SVGAGI. The CDR3 loop spans 13 amino acids. As DNA, the CDR3 is TGTGCCAGCAGGGGACTCCCAGGGTATGGCTACACCTTC. Its translation: CASRGLPGYGYTF.

V is TRBV19 and J is TRBJ2-2, with 7 bases matching TRBD2. V was clipped by 1 base and J by 6 bases; unmatched bases: 5. The CDR3 has 15 residues. Per the germline V gene, CDR1 is LNHDA and CDR2 is SQIVND (reference sequence). CDR3 bases: TGTGCCAGTAGTATAGGGGGAGGGCCGGCCGGGGAGCTGTTTTTT. This codes for CASSIGGGPAGELFF. The full variable domain, completed using reference TRBV19 and TRBJ2-2, is DGGITQSPKYLFRKEGQNVTLSCEQNLNHDAMYWYRQDPGQGLRLIYYSQIVNDFQKGDIAEGYSVSREKKESFPLTVTSAQKNPTAFYLCASSIGGGPAGELFFGEGSRLTVL.

This chain connects TRBV9 to TRBJ2-2, with 9 bases that match TRBD1. V trimming: 6 bases; J trimming: 8 bases; junction bases outside the gene matches: 11. The CDR3 runs 15 residues. Germline CDR1 reads SGDLS; CDR2 reads YYNGEE. The CDR3 DNA reads as TGTGCCAGCAATCGGGTACAGGGGGCTGGTGGGGAGCTGTTTTTT. This codes for CASNRVQGAGGELFF.

This chain connects TRBV9 to TRBJ2-1; TRBD2 might be the D (5 bases). Between the trimmed V and J ends, which lost 2 bases and 7 bases, there was a span of 7 bases. CDR3 size: 12 residues. Germline CDR1 and CDR2: SGDLS and YYNGEE. The CDR3 DNA is TGTGCCAGCAGCGTCCCGGGGAATGAGCAGTTCTTC. Amino acids: CASSVPGNEQFF.

The chain links TRBV19 to TRBJ1-4, with D unclear. With 5 bases removed from V and 5 bases from J, the gap between germline ends came to 18 bases. The CDR3 is 16 amino acids. Germline CDR1 is LNHDA and CDR2 is SQIVND (reference sequence). CDR3 nucleotides: TGTGCCAGTAGTGGTAGGACGGGGATCTCGAATGAAAAACTGTTTTTT. Residues: CASSGRTGISNEKLFF. The variable domain in full, completed from reference TRBV19 and TRBJ1-4, reads DGGITQSPKYLFRKEGQNVTLSCEQNLNHDAMYWYRQDPGQGLRLIYYSQIVNDFQKGDIAEGYSVSREKKESFPLTVTSAQKNPTAFYLCASSGRTGISNEKLFFGSGTQLSVL.

The chain is built from TRBV5-5 and TRBJ1-5, with 11 bases lining up with TRBD1. The CDR3 covers 15 residues. CDR1 SGHKS and CDR2 YYEKEE come from the germline V gene (reference sequence). V shed 4 bases, J shed 7 bases, and the junction held 7 bases outside the gene matches. The CDR3 sequence is CASSGGTGGRQPQHF. In DNA, the CDR3 is TGTGCCAGCAGCGGCGGGACAGGGGGAAGGCAGCCCCAGCATTTT.

The chain's CDR3 is CASAPDRGPQPQHF. Here the CDR3 DNA reads TGTGCCAGCGCCCCGGACAGGGGGCCTCAGCCCCAGCATTTT. This chain uses TRBV7-9 with TRBJ1-5, with TRBD1 matching over 11 bases. The CDR3 contains 14 residues. Germline V gene sequence: CDR1 SEHNR, CDR2 FQNEAQ (reference sequence). After removal of 8 bases from V and 6 bases from J, the junction contained 6 bases not matched to a gene. Combining the CDR3 with reference TRBV7-9 and TRBJ1-5 gives the whole variable domain DTGVSQNPRHKITKRGQNVTFRCDPISEHNRLYWYRQTLGQGPEFLTYFQNEAQLEKSRLLSDRFSAERPKGSFSTLEIQRTEQGDSAMYLCASAPDRGPQPQHFGDGTRLSIL.

This chain connects TRBV30 to TRBJ2-1; TRBD2 agrees at 9 bases. CDR1 GTSNPN and CDR2 SVGIG come from the germline V gene (reference sequence). The CDR3 spans 15 residues. J gave up 2 bases and V 5 bases, and 7 bases lay outside the gene matches. This CDR3 reads CAWASGRIPYNEQFF. The CDR3 DNA follows: TGTGCCTGGGCAAGCGGGAGGATCCCCTACAATGAGCAGTTCTTC.

V and J are TRBV5-5 and TRBJ1-5; D not certain. V lost 0 bases and J 4 bases, leaving 2 bases between the germline ends. The V gene's germline CDR1 is SGHKS and CDR2 YYEKEE (reference sequence). This CDR3 has 12 residues. The CDR3: CASSLENQPQHF. CDR3 bases: TGTGCCAGCAGCTTGGAAAATCAGCCCCAGCATTTT.

The chain links TRBV5-4 to TRBJ2-3; 7 bases are a match to TRBD2. Germline lookup yields CDR1 SGHNT and CDR2 YYREEE (reference sequence). Trimming removed 4 bases from V and 1 base from J; junction bases left unmatched: 9. The CDR3 is 16 residues long. CDR3 nucleotide sequence: TGTGCCAGCAGCCCTAGTTCAGCGGGACGCACAGATACGCAGTATTTT. Protein sequence: CASSPSSAGRTDTQYF.

The chain combines TRBV19 with TRBJ1-5, with 8 nucleotides matching TRBD1. There are 16 residues in the CDR3. Germline CDR1 LNHDA, CDR2 SQIVND (reference sequence). Unmatched junction bases numbered 10, after V lost 5 bases and J lost 4 bases. The CDR3 loop reads CASSSYDRGWNQPQHF. The DNA of the CDR3 is TGTGCCAGTAGTTCGTACGACAGGGGATGGAATCAGCCCCAGCATTTT.

This chain links TRBV25-1 with TRBJ1-1; D is perhaps TRBD1 (6 bases). This CDR3 has 13 residues. Germline CDR1 is MGHDK and CDR2 is SYGVNS. Trimming removed 5 bases at V and 4 bases at J, with 11 bases between. Written as DNA, the CDR3 is TGTGCCAGCAGTCCCGGGGGGGCCACTGAAGCTTTCTTT. Its protein product is CASSPGGATEAFF.

This clone was recorded only once. The chain carries TRBV28 and TRBJ2-7, with 7 bases fitting TRBD1. Germline CDR1 MDHEN, CDR2 SYDVKM. V trimming: 7 bases; J trimming: 4 bases; junction bases outside the gene matches: 4. The CDR3 sequence is 12 residues long. Written as DNA, the CDR3 is TGTGCCAGCAATAGGGGGCTGTACGAGCAGTACTTC. Translation gives CASNRGLYEQYF.

This chain links TRBV29-1 with TRBJ2-3; 7 nucleotides line up with TRBD2. Germline assignment: CDR1 SQVTM and CDR2 ANQGSEA. CDR3 length: 13 amino acids. The trim removed 4 bases at V and 4 bases at J, leaving 5 bases unmatched. CDR3 DNA: TGCAGCGTTGCCCCCGGGGGGTCAGATACGCAGTATTTT. It yields the protein CSVAPGGSDTQYF.

The J gene is TRBJ2-7, the V gene TRBV5-4, with 12 bases matching TRBD2. Germline values: CDR1 SGHNT, CDR2 YYREEE (reference sequence). V was clipped by 4 bases and J by 2 bases; unmatched bases: 4. This CDR3 region has 15 residues. Here the CDR3 reads CASSPRTSGAYEQYF. CDR3 DNA sequence: TGTGCCAGCAGCCCTAGGACTAGCGGGGCCTACGAGCAGTACTTC.

V is TRBV5-1 and J is TRBJ1-6, with 8 bases aligning to TRBD1. V gave up 2 bases and J gave up 8 bases; unmatched junction bases: 3. This CDR3 comprises 14 residues. Germline V gene sequence: CDR1 SGHRS, CDR2 YFSETQ. CDR3 in DNA: TGCGCCAGCAGCTTAACAGGGGGAGATTCACCCCTCCACTTT. Its translation: CASSLTGGDSPLHF.

This rearrangement joins TRBV7-9 to TRBJ2-5; 7 nucleotides align to TRBD1. The CDR3 extends over 14 amino acids. V lost 5 bases to trimming and J lost 4 bases; unmatched junction nucleotides: 7. CDR1 is SEHNR, CDR2 FQNEAQ, per germline (reference sequence). The chain's CDR3 is CASSVGQAGETQYF. As DNA, the CDR3 is TGTGCCAGCAGCGTAGGACAGGCTGGAGAGACCCAGTACTTC.

The chain employs TRBV7-2 and TRBJ2-1; D is unresolved. CDR3 length equals 13 residues. Germline CDR1 reads SGHTA; CDR2 reads FQGNSA. V lost 4 bases and J lost 6, with 10 bases in between. CDR3 amino acids: CASSSLFGNEQFF. CDR3 coding DNA: TGTGCCAGCAGCTCCCTCTTCGGCAATGAGCAGTTCTTC. The full variable domain, with the rest looked up from reference TRBV7-2 and TRBJ2-1, is GAGVSQSPSNKVTEKGKDVELRCDPISGHTALYWYRQSLGQGLEFLIYFQGNSAPDKSGLPSDRFSAERTGGSVSTLTIQRTQQEDSAVYLCASSSLFGNEQFFGPGTRLTVL.

V and J are TRBV11-1 and TRBJ1-4, with D unresolved. Germline CDR1 reads SGHAT; CDR2 reads FQDESV (reference sequence). V was cut by 5 bases and J by 2 bases, with 9 bases left in between. The CDR3 sequence is 14 residues long. The CDR3 loop reads CASSIGPTNEKLFF. In nucleotides, the CDR3 is TGTGCCAGCAGCATCGGGCCCACTAATGAAAAACTGTTTTTT.